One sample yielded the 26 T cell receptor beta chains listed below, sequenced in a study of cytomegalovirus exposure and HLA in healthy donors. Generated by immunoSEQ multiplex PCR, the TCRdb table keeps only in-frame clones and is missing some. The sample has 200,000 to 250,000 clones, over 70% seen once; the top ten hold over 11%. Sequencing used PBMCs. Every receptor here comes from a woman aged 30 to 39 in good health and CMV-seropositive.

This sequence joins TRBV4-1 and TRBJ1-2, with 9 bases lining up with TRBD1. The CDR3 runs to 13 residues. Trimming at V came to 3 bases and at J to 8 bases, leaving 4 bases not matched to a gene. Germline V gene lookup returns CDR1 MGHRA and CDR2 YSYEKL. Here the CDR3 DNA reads TGCGCCAGCAGCCACGTGACAGGGGGAGGCTACACCTTC. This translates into CASSHVTGGGYTF.

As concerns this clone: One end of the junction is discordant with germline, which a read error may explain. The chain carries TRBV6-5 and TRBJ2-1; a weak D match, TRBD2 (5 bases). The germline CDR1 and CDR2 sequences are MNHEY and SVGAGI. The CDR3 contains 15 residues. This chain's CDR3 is CASSDSPGSYNEQFF. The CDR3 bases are TGTGCCAGCAGTGACTCCCCGGGGTCCTACAATGAGCAGTTCTTC.

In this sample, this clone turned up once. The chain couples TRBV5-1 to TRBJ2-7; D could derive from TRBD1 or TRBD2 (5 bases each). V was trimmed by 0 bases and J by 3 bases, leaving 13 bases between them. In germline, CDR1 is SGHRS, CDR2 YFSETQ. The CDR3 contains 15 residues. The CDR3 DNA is TGCGCCAGCAGCTTGGTTAAGGGACCGGGCTACGAGCAGTACTTC. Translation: CASSLVKGPGYEQYF. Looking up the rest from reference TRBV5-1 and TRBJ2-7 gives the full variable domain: KAGVTQTPRYLIKTRGQQVTLSCSPISGHRSVSWYQQTPGQGLQFLFEYFSETQRNKGNFPGRFSGRQFSNSRSEMNVSTLELGDSALYLCASSLVKGPGYEQYFGPGTRLTVT.

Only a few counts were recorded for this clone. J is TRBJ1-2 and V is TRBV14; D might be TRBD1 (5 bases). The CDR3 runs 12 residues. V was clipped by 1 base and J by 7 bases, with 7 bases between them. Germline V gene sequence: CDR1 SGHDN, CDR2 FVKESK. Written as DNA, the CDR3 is TGTGCCAGCAGCCAAGCGGGGGTTGGCTACACCTTC. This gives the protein CASSQAGVGYTF.

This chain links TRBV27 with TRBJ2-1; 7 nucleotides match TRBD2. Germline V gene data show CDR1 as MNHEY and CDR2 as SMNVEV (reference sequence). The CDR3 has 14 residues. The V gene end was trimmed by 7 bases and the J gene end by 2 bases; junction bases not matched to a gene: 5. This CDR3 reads CASTPSGTYNEQFF. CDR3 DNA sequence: TGTGCCAGCACCCCTAGCGGCACCTACAATGAGCAGTTCTTC.

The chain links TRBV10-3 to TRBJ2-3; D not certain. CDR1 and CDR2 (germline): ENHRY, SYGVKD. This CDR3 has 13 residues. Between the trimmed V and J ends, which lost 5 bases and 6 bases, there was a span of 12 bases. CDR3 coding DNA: TGTGCCATCAGTCCCAAAACCCTGGATACGCAGTATTTT. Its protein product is CAISPKTLDTQYF.

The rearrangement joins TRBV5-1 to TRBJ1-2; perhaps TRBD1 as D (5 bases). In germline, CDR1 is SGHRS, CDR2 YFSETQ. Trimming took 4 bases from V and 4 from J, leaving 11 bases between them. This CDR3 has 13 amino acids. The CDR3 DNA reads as TGCGCCAGCAGCCTCAGGGAATTCTATGGCTACACCTTC. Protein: CASSLREFYGYTF.

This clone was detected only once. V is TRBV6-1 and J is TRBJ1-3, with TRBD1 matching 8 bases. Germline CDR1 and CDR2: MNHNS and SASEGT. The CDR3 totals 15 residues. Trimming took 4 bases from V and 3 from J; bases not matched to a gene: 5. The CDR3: CASSASGTGGNTIYF. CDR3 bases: TGTGCCAGCAGTGCTTCCGGGACAGGTGGAAACACCATATATTTT.

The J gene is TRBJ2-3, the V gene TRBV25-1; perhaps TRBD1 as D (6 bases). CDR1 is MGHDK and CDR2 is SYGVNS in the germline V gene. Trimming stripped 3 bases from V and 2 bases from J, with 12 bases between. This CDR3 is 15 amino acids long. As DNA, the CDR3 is TGTGCCAGCAGTGAGGTCAGGGGCCACACAGATACGCAGTATTTT. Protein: CASSEVRGHTDTQYF.

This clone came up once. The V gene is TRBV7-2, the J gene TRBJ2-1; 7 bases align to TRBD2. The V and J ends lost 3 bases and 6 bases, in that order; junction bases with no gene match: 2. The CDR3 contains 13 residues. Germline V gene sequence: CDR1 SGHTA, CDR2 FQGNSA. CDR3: CASSLTGGNEQFF. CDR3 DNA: TGTGCCAGCAGCTTGACGGGGGGCAATGAGCAGTTCTTC.

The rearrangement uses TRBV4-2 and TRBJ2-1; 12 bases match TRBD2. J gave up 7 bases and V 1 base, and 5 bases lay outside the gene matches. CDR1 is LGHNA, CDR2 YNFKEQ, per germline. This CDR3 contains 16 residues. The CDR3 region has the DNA TGTGCCAGCAGCCAAGCTAGCGGGAGGGCCTGGAATGAGCAGTTCTTC. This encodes CASSQASGRAWNEQFF.

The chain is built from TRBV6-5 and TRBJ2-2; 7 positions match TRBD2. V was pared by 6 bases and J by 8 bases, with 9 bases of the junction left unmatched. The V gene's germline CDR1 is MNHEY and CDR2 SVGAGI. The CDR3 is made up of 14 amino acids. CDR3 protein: CASSRPGGTGELFF. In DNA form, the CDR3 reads TGTGCCAGCAGCCGACCGGGGGGAACTGGGGAGCTGTTTTTT.

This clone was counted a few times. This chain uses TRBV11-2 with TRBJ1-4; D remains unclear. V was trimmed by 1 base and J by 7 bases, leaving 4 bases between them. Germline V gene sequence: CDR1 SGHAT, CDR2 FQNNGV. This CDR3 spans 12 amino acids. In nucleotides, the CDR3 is TGTGCCAGCAGCTTAGTCAGTGAAAAACTGTTTTTT. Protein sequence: CASSLVSEKLFF.

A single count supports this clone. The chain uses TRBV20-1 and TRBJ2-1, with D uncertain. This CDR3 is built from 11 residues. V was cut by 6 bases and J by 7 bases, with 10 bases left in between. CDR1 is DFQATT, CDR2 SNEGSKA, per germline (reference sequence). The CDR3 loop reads CSARPTNEQFF. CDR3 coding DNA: TGCAGTGCCAGACCAACGAATGAGCAGTTCTTC.

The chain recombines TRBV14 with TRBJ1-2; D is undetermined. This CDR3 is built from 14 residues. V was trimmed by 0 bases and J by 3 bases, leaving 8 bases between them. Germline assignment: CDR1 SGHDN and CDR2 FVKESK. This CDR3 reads CASSQDLGYYGYTF. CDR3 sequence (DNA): TGTGCCAGCAGCCAAGATCTAGGGTACTATGGCTACACCTTC.

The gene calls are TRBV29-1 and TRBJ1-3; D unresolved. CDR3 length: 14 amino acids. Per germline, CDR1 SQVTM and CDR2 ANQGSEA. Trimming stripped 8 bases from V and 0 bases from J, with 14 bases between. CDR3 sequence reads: CSLKMTDSGNTIYF. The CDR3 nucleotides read TGCAGCTTAAAAATGACCGACTCTGGAAACACCATATATTTT.

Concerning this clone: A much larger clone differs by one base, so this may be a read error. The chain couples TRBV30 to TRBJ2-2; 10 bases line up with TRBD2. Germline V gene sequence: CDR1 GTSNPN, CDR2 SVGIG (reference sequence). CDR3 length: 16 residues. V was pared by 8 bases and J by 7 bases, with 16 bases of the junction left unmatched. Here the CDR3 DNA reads TGTGCCGCGGGACTAGCGAGAGTTGATGGTGGCGGGGAGCTGTTTTTT. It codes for CAAGLARVDGGGELFF.

The CDR3 region has the DNA TGTGCCACCAGCAGACAGACCGGGACTCGGACGCAGTATTTT. This translates into CATSRQTGTRTQYF. This chain joins TRBV15 and TRBJ2-3, with D perhaps TRBD2 (6 bases). Trimming took 2 bases from V and 9 from J, leaving 15 bases between them. From germline, CDR1 is LNHNV and CDR2 YYDKDF (reference sequence). The CDR3 spans 14 residues.

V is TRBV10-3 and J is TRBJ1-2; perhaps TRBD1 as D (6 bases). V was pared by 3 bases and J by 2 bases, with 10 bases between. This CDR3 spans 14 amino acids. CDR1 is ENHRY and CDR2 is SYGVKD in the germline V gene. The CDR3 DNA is TGTGCCATCAGTGATTGGGGGCTGAACTATGGCTACACCTTC. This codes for CAISDWGLNYGYTF.

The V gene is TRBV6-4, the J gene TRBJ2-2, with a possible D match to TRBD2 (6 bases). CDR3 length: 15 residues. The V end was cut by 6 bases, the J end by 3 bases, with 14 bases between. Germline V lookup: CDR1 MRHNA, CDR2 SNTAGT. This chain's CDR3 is CASSTGPGDTGELFF. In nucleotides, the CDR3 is TGTGCCAGCAGCACCGGGCCGGGGGACACCGGGGAGCTGTTTTTT.

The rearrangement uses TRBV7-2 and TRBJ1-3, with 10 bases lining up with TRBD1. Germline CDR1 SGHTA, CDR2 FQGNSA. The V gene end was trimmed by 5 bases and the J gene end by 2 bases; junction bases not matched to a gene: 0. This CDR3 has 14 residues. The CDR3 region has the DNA TGTGCCAGCAGCGGACAGGGGGCTGGAAACACCATATATTTT. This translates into CASSGQGAGNTIYF.

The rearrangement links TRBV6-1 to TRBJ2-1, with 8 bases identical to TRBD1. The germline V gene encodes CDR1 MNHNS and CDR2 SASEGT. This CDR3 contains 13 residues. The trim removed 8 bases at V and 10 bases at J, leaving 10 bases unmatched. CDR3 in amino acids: CASSQGAPGEQFF. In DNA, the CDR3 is TGTGCCAGCTCGCAGGGGGCCCCGGGGGAGCAGTTCTTC.

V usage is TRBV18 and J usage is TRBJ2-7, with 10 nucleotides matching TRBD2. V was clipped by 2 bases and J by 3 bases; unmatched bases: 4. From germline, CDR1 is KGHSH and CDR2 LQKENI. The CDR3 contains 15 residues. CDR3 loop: CASSPEASGSYEQYF. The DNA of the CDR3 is TGTGCCAGCTCACCAGAGGCTAGCGGGAGCTACGAGCAGTACTTC.

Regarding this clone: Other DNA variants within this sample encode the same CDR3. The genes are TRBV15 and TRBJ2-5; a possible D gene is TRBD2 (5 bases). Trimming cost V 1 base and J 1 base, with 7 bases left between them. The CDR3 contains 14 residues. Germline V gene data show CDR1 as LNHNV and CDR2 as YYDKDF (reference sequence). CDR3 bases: TGTGCCACCAGCAGAGCTGGACTCCAAGAGACCCAGTACTTC. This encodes CATSRAGLQETQYF. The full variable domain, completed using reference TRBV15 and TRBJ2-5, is DAMVIQNPRYQVTQFGKPVTLSCSQTLNHNVMYWYQQKSSQAPKLLFHYYDKDFNNEADTPDNFQSRRPNTSFCFLDIRSPGLGDTAMYLCATSRAGLQETQYFGPGTRLLVL.

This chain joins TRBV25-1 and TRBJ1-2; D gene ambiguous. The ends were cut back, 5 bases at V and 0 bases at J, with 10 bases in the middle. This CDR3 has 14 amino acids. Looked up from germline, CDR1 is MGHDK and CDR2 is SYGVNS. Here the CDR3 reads CASSPRGANYGYTF. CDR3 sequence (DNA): TGTGCCAGCAGTCCCCGAGGTGCTAACTATGGCTACACCTTC.

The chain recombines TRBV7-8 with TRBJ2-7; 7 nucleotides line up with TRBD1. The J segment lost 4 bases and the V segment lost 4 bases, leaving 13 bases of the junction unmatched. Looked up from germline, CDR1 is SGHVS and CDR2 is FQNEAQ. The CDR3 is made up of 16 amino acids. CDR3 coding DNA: TGTGCCAGCAGCTCGAAGGCGGGCAGGGGGAGTTACGAGCAGTACTTC. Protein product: CASSSKAGRGSYEQYF. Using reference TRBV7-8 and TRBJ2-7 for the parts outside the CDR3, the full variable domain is GAGVSQSPRYKVAKRGQDVALRCDPISGHVSLFWYQQALGQGPEFLTYFQNEAQLDKSGLPSDRFFAERPEGSVSTLKIQRTQQEDSAVYLCASSSKAGRGSYEQYFGPGTRLTVT.